The 10 T cell receptor beta chains below were found in one sample sequenced in a study of response to subunit inactivated influenza vaccine. MiXCR was run by TCRdb on the RT-PCR reads, yielding one entry per CDR3 protein. The profile shows about 520,000 distinct CDR3 sequences, approximately 6.9% of them singletons. The sequencing used PBMCs from blood, collected roughly 24 months after vaccination. The receptor set was obtained from a man between 50 and 69 years old who received an inactivated influenza vaccine.

This clonotype was seen a handful of times. The rearrangement links TRBV9 to TRBJ1-4; D remains ambiguous. Trimming shortened V by 6 bases and J by 7 bases, and 19 bases separated the two germline ends. CDR3 length: 15 amino acids. Germline-derived CDR1 and CDR2 are SGDLS and YYNGEE. CDR3 region: CASTPNPWEGEKLFF. Here the CDR3 DNA reads TGTGCCAGCACCCCGAACCCCTGGGAAGGTGAAAAACTGTTTTTT.

This clonotype occurred many times. Germline and junction disagree at one end, which may indicate a read error. This chain links TRBV5-1 with TRBJ2-5; D remains ambiguous. The length of the CDR3 is 14 residues. Germline V gene lookup returns CDR1 SGHRS and CDR2 YFSETQ. As DNA, the CDR3 is TGTGCCAGCAGCTTGGCCAGCCGGCAAGAGACCCAGTACTTC. Protein product: CASSLASRQETQYF.

In this sample, this clonotype turned up a few times. The gene calls are TRBV5-1 and TRBJ1-2; 7 bases agree with TRBD1. The CDR3 totals 15 residues. The V gene's germline CDR1 is SGHRS and CDR2 YFSETQ. The V gene end was trimmed by 4 bases and the J gene end by 2 bases; junction bases not matched to a gene: 8. CDR3 protein: CASSLQGEKNYGYTF. In DNA, the CDR3 is TGCGCCAGCAGCCTCCAGGGGGAAAAGAACTATGGCTACACCTTC.

This clonotype was seen ten or more times. The chain links TRBV4-2 to TRBJ1-4; the D is unclear. CDR1 LGHNA and CDR2 YNFKEQ come from the germline V gene. V dropped 1 base and J dropped 8 bases, with 5 bases sitting between them. This CDR3 spans 12 amino acids. The CDR3 reads CASSQAPEKLFF. The DNA for the CDR3 is TGTGCCAGCAGCCAAGCCCCAGAAAAACTGTTTTTT.

This clonotype was recorded many times. This chain uses TRBV28 with TRBJ2-2; TRBD2 matches at 11 bases. The CDR3 is 16 residues long. V lost 4 bases to trimming and J lost 6 bases; unmatched junction nucleotides: 7. Germline assignment: CDR1 MDHEN and CDR2 SYDVKM. CDR3 residues: CASSSLAGGIPGELFF. The CDR3 DNA reads TGTGCCAGCAGTTCCTTAGCGGGAGGGATTCCCGGGGAGCTGTTTTTT.

This clonotype has ten or more counts. The chain combines TRBV28 with TRBJ2-1; possibly TRBD2 for D (5 bases). CDR1 MDHEN and CDR2 SYDVKM come from the germline V gene. Trimming removed 6 bases from V and 4 bases from J, with 13 bases in between. The CDR3 loop spans 14 amino acids. The CDR3 is CASRRRGYYNEQFF. CDR3 DNA sequence: TGTGCCAGCAGACGTCGGGGATATTACAATGAGCAGTTCTTC.

This clonotype was counted between two and nine times. This chain uses TRBV20-1 with TRBJ1-2, with TRBD1 as a possible D gene (5 bases). Germline V gives CDR1 DFQATT, CDR2 SNEGSKA (reference sequence). The V gene lost 6 bases and the J gene lost 4 bases, with 18 bases spanning the gap. CDR3 length: 14 residues. The CDR3 spells CSARKPTGTYGYTF. CDR3 in DNA: TGCAGTGCCCGGAAACCTACCGGGACCTATGGCTACACCTTC.

This clonotype was detected a few times. The chain's CDR3 is CSAPSLAGAYNEQFF. In DNA, the CDR3 is TGCAGTGCTCCGAGCCTGGCGGGAGCCTACAATGAGCAGTTCTTC. This sequence joins TRBV20-1 and TRBJ2-1, with 7 bases that match TRBD2. The CDR3 covers 15 residues. The V and J ends lost 5 bases and 2 bases, in that order; junction bases with no gene match: 9. Germline CDR1 reads DFQATT; CDR2 reads SNEGSKA (reference sequence).

This chain links TRBV7-6 with TRBJ1-3; D is unresolved. The V end lost 1 base, the J end lost 3 bases, and 13 bases lay between the germline ends. Looked up from germline, CDR1 is SGHVS and CDR2 is FNYEAQ. The CDR3 is 16 amino acids. The CDR3 DNA sequence: TGTGCCAGCAGCTTAGAAGCGGAATTTGGTGGAAACACCATATATTTT. Translated: CASSLEAEFGGNTIYF.

The CDR3 DNA sequence: TGTGCCAGCAGCGGGAACTACCGGGGAGGGGAGACCCAGTACTTC. Its protein is CASSGNYRGGETQYF. V and J are TRBV6-1 and TRBJ2-5, with TRBD2 matching over 7 bases. The CDR3 extends over 15 amino acids. Germline assignment: CDR1 MNHNS and CDR2 SASEGT. The J segment lost 5 bases and the V segment lost 6 bases, leaving 12 bases of the junction unmatched.